This T cell receptor beta chain was documented in a study of blood T cell repertoires in COVID-19. Study-level information: Samples came from the United States, Italy and Spain, spanning acute and convalescent COVID-19.

Germline V gives CDR1 SSHAT, CDR2 FNYEAQ (reference sequence). The CDR3 consists of 15 residues. With respect to this clone: Relative to the germline gene, one junction end is altered; a read error may explain this.

TCRdb's table, derived via immunoSEQ multiplex PCR, lists solely in-frame clones and lacks some. The table has roughly 73,000 clones, roughly 76% seen once. The sequence was obtained from a woman in her 70s with acute or convalescent COVID-19. The chain combines TRBV7-7 with TRBJ2-5; 12 bases match TRBD2. The sample was peripheral blood. Here the CDR3 DNA reads TGTGCTAGCAGCTCAGGACTAGCGGGACTAGAGACCCAGTACTTC. Translated, it gives CASSSGLAGLETQYF.